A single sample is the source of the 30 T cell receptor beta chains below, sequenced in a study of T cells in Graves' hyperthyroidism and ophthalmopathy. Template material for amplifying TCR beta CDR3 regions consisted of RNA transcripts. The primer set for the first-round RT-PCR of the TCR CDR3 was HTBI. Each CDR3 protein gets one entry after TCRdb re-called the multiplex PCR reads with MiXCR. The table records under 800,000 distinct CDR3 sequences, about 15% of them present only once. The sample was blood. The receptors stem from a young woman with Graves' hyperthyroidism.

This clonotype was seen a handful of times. The CDR3 region is CASSLGRDPNYGYTF. The CDR3 coding sequence is TGCGCCAGCAGCTTGGGACGGGATCCTAACTATGGCTACACCTTC. V is TRBV5-1 and J is TRBJ1-2; no definite D call. This CDR3 has 15 residues. Deletions cut 0 bases from V and 0 bases from J, with 9 bases between. CDR1 SGHRS and CDR2 YFSETQ come from the germline V gene.

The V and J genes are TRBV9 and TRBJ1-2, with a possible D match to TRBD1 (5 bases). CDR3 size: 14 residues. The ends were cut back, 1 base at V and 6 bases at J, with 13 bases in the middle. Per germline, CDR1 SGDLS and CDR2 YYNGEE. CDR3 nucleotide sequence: TGTGCCAGCAGCGTACGGGAGGGGATTGATGGCTACACCTTC. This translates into CASSVREGIDGYTF.

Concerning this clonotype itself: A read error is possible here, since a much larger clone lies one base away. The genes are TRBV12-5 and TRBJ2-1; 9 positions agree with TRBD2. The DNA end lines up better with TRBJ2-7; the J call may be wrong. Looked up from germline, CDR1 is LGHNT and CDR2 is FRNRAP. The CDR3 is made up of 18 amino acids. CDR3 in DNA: TGTGCTAGTGGTTTGGTGACTAGCGGTAAAAGCTCCTACAATGAGCAGTACTTC. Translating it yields CASGLVTSGKSSYNEQYF.

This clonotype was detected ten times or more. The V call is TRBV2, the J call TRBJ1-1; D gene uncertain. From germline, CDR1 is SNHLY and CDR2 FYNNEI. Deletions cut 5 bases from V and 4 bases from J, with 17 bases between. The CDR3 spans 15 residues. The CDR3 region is CASSREFIRGTEAFF. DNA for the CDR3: TGTGCCAGCAGTAGGGAATTCATACGGGGCACTGAAGCTTTCTTT.

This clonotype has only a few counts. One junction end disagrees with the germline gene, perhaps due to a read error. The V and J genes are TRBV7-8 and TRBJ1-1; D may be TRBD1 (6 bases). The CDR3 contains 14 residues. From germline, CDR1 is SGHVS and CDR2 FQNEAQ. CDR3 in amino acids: CASSLYAGGTGAFF. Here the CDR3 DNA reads TGTGCCAGCAGCTTATACGCGGGGGGCACTGGAGCTTTCTTT. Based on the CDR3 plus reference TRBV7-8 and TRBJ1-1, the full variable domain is GAGVSQSPRYKVAKRGQDVALRCDPISGHVSLFWYQQALGQGPEFLTYFQNEAQLDKSGLPSDRFFAERPEGSVSTLKIQRTQQEDSAVYLCASSLYAGGTGAFFGQGTRLTVV.

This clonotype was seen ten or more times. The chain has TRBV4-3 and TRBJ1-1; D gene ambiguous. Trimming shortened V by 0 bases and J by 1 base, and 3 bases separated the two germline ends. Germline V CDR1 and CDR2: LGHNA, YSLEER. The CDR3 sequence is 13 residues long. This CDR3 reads CASSQEKNTEAFF. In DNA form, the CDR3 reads TGCGCCAGCAGCCAAGAAAAGAACACTGAAGCTTTCTTT.

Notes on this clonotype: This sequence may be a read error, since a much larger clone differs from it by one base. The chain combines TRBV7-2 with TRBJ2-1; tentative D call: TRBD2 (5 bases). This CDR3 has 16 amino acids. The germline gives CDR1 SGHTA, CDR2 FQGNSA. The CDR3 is CDSSFDSRPGYNEQFF. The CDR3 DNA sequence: TGTGACAGCAGCTTCGATAGTCGCCCGGGGTACAATGAGCAGTTCTTC.

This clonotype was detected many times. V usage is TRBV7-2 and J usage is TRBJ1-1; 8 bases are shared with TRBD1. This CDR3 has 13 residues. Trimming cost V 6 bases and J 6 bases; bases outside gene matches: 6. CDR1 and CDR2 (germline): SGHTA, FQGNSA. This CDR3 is CASSLSRGPEAFF. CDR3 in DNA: TGTGCCAGCAGTTTGAGCAGGGGGCCTGAAGCTTTCTTT.

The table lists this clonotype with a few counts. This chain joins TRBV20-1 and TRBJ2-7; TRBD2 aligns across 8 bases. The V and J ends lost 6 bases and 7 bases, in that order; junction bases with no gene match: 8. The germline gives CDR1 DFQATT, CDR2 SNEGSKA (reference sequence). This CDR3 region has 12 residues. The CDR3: CSAPSGQREQYF. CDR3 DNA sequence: TGCAGTGCCCCTAGCGGGCAGAGGGAGCAGTACTTC.

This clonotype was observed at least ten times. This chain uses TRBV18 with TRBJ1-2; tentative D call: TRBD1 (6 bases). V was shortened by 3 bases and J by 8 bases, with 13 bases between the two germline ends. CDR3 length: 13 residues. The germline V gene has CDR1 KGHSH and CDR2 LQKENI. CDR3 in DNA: TGTGCCAGCTCACCGGGACAAGCGGAAGGCTACACCTTC. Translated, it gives CASSPGQAEGYTF.

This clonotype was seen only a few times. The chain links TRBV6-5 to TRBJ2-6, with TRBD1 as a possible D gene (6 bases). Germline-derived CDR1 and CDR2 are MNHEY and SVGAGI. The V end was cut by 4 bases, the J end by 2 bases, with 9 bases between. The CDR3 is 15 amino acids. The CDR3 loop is CASSSRGTGANVLTF. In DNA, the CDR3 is TGTGCCAGCAGTTCGAGGGGGACTGGGGCCAACGTCCTGACTTTC.

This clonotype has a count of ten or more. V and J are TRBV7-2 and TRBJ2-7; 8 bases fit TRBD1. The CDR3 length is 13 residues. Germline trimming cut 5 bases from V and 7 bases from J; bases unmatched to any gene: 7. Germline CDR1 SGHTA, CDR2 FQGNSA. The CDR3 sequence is CASSPGTGIEQYF. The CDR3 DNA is TGTGCCAGCAGCCCTGGGACAGGAATAGAGCAGTACTTC.

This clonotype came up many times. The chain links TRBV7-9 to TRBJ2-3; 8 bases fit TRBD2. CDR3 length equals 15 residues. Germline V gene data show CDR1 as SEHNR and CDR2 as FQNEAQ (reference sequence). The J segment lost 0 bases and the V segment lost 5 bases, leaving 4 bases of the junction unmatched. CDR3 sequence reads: CASSQTGGSTDTQYF. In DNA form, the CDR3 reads TGTGCCAGCAGCCAAACGGGAGGGAGCACAGATACGCAGTATTTT.

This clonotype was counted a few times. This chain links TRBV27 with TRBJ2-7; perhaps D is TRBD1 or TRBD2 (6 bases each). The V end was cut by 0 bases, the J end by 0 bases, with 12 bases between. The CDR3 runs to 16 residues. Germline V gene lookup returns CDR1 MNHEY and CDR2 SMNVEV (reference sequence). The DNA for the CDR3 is TGTGCCAGCAGTTTATCGCGCGGGACACTCTCCTACGAGCAGTACTTC. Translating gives CASSLSRGTLSYEQYF.

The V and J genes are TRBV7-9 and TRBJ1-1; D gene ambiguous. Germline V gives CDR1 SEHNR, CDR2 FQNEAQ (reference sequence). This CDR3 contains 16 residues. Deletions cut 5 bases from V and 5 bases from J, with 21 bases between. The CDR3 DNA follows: TGTGCCAGCAGCCCAGAAGTGGCGGGCTGGAATACTGAAGCTTTCTTT. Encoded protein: CASSPEVAGWNTEAFF.

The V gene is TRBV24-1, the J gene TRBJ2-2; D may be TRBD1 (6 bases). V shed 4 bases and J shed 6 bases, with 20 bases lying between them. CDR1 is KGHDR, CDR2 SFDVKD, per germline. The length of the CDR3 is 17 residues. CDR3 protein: CATSDTRQARTPGELFF. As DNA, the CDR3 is TGTGCCACCAGTGACACACGACAGGCCAGGACGCCCGGGGAGCTGTTTTTT.

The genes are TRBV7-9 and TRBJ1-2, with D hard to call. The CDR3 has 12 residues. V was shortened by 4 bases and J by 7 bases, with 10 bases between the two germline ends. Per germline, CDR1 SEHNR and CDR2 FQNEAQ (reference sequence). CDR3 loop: CASSSVEGGYTF. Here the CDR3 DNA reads TGTGCCAGCAGCTCCGTCGAGGGTGGCTACACCTTC.

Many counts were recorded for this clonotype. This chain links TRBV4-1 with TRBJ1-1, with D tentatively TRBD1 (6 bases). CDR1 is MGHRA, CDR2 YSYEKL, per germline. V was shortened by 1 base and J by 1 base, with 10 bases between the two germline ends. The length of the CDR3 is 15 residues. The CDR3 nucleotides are TGCGCCAGCAGCCAAGGGATGGGGGCGAACACTGAAGCTTTCTTT. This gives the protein CASSQGMGANTEAFF.

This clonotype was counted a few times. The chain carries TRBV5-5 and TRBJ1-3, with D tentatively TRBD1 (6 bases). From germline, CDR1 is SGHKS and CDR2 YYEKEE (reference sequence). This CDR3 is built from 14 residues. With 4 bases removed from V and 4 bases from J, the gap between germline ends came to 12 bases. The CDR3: CASSLEGEGNTIYF. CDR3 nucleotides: TGTGCCAGCAGCCTGGAGGGGGAAGGAAACACCATATATTTT.

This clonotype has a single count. The CDR3 is CASSYRGFRNTEAFF. The CDR3 region has the DNA TGTGCCAGCAGCTACAGGGGGTTCCGGAACACTGAAGCTTTCTTT. The rearrangement links TRBV6-2 or TRBV6-3 to TRBJ1-1; 8 nucleotides agree with TRBD1. Per germline, CDR1 MNHEY and CDR2 SVGEGT. CDR3 length: 15 residues. The junction had 7 bases not matched to a gene; V was cut back by 6 bases and J by 1 base.

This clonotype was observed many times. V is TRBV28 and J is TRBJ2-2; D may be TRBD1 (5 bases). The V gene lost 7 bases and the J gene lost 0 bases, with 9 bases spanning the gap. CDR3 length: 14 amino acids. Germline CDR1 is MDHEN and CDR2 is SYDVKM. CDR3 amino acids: CASTPQANTGELFF. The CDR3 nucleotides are TGTGCCAGCACGCCACAGGCGAACACCGGGGAGCTGTTTTTT. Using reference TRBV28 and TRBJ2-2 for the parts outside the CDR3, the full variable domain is DVKVTQSSRYLVKRTGEKVFLECVQDMDHENMFWYRQDPGLGLRLIYFSYDVKMKEKGDIPEGYSVSREKKERFSLILESASTNQTSMYLCASTPQANTGELFFGEGSRLTVL.

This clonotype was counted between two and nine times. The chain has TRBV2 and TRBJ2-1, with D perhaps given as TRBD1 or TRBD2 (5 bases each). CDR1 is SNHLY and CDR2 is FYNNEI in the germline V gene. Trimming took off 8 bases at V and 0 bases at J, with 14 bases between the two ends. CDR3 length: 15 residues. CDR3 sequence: CASSRGSNSYNEQFF. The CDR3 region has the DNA TGTGCCAGCTCTCGGGGCTCGAACTCCTACAATGAGCAGTTCTTC.

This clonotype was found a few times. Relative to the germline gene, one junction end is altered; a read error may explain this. The CDR3, as DNA: TGTGCCGGCAGCCCCACCCAAGCCGAACCTAACTATGGCTACACCTTC. The encoded protein is CAGSPTQAEPNYGYTF. The rearrangement joins TRBV7-9 to TRBJ1-2, with D unresolved. This CDR3 contains 16 residues. Germline lookup yields CDR1 SEHNR and CDR2 FQNEAQ (reference sequence).

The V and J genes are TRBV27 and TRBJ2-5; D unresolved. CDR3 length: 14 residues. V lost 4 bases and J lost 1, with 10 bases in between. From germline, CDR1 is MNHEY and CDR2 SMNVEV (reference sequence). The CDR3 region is CASSSLGRQETQYF. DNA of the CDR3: TGTGCCAGCAGTTCGCTAGGGCGCCAAGAGACCCAGTACTTC.

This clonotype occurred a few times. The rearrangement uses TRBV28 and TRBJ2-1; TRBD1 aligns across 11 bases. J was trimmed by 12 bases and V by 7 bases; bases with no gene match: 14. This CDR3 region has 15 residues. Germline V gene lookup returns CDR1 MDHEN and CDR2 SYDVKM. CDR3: CASTPPTPGTGGQFF. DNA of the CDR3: TGTGCCAGCACTCCTCCGACCCCCGGGACAGGGGGGCAGTTCTTC. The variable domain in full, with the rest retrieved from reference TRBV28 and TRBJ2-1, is DVKVTQSSRYLVKRTGEKVFLECVQDMDHENMFWYRQDPGLGLRLIYFSYDVKMKEKGDIPEGYSVSREKKERFSLILESASTNQTSMYLCASTPPTPGTGGQFFGPGTRLTVL.

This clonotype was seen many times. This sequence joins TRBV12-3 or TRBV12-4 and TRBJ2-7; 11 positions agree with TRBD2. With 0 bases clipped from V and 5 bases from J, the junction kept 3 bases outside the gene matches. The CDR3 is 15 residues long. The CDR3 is CASSLASSGRNEQYF. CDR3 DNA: TGTGCCAGCAGTTTAGCGTCTAGCGGGAGGAACGAGCAGTACTTC.

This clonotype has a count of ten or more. The CDR3 loop is CASSLRQDATEAFF. The CDR3 bases are TGTGCCAGCAGCCTTAGACAGGATGCGACTGAAGCTTTCTTT. The chain combines TRBV3-1 with TRBJ1-1, with a tentative D call TRBD1 (6 bases). The ends were cut back, 4 bases at V and 5 bases at J, with 14 bases in the middle. The CDR3 totals 14 residues. Germline V gene data show CDR1 as LGHDT and CDR2 as YNNKEL (reference sequence). The full variable domain, rest sourced from reference TRBV3-1 and TRBJ1-1, is DTAVSQTPKYLVTQMGNDKSIKCEQNLGHDTMYWYKQDSKKFLKIMFSYNNKELIINETVPNRFSPKSPDKAHLNLHINSLELGDSAVYFCASSLRQDATEAFFGQGTRLTVV.

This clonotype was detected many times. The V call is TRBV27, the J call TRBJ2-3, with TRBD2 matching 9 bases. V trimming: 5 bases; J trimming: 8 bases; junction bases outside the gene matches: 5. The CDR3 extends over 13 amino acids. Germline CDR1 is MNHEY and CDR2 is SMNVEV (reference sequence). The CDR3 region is CASSPSGKVTQYF. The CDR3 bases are TGTGCCAGCAGTCCTAGCGGGAAGGTTACGCAGTATTTT.

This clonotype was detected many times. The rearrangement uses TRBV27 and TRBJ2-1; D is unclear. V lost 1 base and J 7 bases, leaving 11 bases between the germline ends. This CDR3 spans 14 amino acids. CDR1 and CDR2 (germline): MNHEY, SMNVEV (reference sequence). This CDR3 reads CASSLYLEVNEQFF. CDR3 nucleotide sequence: TGTGCCAGCAGTTTATATCTAGAGGTAAATGAGCAGTTCTTC.

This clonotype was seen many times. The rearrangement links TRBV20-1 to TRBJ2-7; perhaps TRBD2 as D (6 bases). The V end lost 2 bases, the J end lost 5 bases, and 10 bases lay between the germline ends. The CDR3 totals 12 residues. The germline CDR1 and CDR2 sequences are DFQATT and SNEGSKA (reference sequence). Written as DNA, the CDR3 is TGCAGTGCTAGACCCAGCGGGCACGAGCAGTACTTC. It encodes CSARPSGHEQYF.